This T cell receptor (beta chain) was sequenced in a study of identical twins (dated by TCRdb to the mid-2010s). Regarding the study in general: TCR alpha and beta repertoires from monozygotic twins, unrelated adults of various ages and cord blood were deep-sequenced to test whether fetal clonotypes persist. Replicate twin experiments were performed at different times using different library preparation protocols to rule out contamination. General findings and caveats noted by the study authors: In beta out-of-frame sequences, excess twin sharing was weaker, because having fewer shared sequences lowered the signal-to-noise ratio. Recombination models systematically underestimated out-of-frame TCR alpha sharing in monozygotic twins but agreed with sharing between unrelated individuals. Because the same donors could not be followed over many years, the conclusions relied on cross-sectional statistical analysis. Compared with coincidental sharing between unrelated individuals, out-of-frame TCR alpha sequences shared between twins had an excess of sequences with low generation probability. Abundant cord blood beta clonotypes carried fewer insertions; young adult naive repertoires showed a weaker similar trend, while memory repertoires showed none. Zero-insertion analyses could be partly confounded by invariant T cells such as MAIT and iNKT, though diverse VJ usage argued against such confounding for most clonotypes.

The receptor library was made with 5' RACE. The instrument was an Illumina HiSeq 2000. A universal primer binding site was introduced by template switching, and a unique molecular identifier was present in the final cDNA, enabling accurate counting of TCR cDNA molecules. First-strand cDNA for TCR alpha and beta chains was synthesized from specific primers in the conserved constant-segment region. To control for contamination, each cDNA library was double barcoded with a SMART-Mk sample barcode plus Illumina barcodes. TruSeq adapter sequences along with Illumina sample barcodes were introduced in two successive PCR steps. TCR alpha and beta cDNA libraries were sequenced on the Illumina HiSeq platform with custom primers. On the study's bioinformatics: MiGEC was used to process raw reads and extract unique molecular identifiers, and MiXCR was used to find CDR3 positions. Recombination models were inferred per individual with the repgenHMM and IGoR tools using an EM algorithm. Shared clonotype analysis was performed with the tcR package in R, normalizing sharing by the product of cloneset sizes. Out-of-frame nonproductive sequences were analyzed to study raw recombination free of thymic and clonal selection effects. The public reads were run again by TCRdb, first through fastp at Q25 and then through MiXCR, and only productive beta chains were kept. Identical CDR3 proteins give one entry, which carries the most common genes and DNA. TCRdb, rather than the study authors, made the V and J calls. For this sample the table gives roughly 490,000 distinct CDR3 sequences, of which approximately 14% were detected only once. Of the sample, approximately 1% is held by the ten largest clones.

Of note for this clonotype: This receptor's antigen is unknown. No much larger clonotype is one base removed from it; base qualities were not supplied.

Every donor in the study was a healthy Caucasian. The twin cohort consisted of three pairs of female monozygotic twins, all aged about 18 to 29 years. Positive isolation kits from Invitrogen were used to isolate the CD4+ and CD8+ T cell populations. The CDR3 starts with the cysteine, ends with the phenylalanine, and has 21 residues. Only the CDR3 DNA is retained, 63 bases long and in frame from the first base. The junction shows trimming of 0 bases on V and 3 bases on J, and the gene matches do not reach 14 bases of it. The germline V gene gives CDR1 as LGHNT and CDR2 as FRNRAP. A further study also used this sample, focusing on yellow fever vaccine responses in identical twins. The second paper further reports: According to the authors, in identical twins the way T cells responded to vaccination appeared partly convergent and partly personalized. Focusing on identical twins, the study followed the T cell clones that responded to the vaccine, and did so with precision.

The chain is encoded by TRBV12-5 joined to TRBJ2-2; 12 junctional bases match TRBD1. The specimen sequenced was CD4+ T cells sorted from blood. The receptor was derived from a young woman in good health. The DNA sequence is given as TGTGCTAGTGGTTTGGTTGGGAAGGGACAGGGGGCGTCCGCGGACACCGGGGAGCTGTTTTTT. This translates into CASGLVGKGQGASADTGELFF.